This T cell receptor (beta chain) was identified in a study of blood T cell repertoires in COVID-19. Across the whole study: Acute-phase and convalescent COVID-19 samples originated in the United States, Italy and Spain. PBMCs, B-cell-depleted T cells, or T cells were the source of the cDNA or gDNA that made up the material.

Authors' analysis steps: Estimation of nucleated cell counts was performed using reference gene primer amplification. Profiled with immunoSEQ multiplex PCR; TCRdb holds only in-frame clones, not every one. V and J calls plus clone size are reproduced from that table; the DNA served to infer D and trimming. The sample shows under 300,000 clones, around nine tenths of them seen only once. Germline assignment: CDR1 SGHKS and CDR2 YYEKEE (reference sequence). The junction had 8 bases not matched to a gene; V was cut back by 0 bases and J by 6 bases. The CDR3 sequence is 16 residues long. The V call is TRBV5-5, the J call TRBJ2-2, with 7 bases lining up with TRBD2. The specimen was peripheral blood. This TCR was sampled from a woman aged 40 to 50 who had recovered from COVID-19. Here the CDR3 reads CASSLELREFSGELFF. The CDR3 bases are TGTGCCAGCAGCTTGGAGTTGCGGGAGTTTTCCGGGGAGCTGTTTTTT.